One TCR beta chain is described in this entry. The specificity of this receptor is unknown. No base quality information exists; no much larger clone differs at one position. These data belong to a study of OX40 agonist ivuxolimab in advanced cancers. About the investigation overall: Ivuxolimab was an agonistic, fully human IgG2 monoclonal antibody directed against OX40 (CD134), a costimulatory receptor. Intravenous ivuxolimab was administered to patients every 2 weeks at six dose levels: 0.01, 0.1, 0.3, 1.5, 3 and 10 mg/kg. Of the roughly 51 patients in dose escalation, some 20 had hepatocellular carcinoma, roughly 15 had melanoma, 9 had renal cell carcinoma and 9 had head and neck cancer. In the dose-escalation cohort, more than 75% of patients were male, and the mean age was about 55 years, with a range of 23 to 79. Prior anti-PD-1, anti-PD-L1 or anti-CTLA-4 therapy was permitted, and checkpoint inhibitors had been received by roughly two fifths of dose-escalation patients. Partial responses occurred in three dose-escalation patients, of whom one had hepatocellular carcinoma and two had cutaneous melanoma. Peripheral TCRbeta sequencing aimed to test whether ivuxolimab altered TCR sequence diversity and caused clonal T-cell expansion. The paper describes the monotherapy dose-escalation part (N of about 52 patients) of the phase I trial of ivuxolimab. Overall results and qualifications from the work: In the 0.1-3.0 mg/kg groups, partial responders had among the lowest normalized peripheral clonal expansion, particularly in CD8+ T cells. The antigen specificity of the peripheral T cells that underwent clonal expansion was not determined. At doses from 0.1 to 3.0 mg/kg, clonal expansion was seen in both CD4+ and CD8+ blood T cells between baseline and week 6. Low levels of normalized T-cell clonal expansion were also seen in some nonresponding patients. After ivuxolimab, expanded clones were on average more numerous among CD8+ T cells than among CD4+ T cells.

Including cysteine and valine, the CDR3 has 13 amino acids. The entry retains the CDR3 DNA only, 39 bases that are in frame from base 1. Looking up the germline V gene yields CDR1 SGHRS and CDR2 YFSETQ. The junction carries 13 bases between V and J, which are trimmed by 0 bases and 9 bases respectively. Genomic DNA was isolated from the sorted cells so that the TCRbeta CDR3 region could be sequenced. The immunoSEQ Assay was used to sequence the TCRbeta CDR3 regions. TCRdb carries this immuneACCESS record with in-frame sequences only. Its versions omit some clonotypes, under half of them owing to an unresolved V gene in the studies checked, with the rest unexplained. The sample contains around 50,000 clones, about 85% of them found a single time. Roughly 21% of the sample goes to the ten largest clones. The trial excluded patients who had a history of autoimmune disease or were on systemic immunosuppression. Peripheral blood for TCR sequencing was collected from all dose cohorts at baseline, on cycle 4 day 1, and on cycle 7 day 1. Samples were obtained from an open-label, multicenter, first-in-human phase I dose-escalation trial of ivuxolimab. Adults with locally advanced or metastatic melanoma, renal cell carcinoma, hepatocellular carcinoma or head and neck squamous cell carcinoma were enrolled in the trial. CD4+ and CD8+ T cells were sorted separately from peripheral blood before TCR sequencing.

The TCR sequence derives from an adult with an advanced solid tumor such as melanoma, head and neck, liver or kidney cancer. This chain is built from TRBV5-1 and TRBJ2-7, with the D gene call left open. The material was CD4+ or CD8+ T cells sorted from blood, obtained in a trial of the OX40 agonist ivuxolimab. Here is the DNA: TGCGCCAGCAGCTTGGCCGGCACCCCTGGGCAGTACGTC. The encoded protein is CASSLAGTPGQYV.